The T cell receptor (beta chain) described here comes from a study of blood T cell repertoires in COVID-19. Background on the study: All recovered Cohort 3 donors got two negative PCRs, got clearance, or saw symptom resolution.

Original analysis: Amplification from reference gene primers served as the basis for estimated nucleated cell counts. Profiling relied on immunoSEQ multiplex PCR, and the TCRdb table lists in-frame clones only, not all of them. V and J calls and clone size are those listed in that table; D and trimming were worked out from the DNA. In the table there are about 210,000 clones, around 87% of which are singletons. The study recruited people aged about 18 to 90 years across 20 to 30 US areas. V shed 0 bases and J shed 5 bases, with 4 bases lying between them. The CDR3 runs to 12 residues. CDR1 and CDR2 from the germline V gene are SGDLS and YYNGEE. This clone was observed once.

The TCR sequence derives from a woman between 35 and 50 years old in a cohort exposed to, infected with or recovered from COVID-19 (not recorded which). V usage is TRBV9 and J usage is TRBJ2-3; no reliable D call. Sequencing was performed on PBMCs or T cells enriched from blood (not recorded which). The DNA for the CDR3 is TGTGCCAGCAGCGTAGGTCGAGATACGCAGTATTTT. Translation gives CASSVGRDTQYF.